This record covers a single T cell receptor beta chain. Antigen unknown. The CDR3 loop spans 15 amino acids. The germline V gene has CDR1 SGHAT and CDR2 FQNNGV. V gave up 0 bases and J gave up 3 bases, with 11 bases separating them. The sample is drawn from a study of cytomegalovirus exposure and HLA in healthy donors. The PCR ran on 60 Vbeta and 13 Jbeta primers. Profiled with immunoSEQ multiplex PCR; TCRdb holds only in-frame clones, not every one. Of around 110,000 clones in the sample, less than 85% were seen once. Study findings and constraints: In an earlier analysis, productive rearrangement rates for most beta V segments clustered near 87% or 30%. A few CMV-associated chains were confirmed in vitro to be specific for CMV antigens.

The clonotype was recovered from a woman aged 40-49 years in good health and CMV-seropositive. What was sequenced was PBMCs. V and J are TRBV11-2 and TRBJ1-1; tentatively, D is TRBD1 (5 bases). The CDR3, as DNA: TGTGCCAGCAGCTTAGACCACGACAGAGACACTGAAGCTTTCTTT. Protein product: CASSLDHDRDTEAFF.